The clone carrying this TCR beta chain has a handful of counts. Its antigen is still unknown. This sample was included in a study of regulatory T cells in long-lasting Graves disease. Findings and caveats of the study: Persistent disease showed a preference for TRBV28, TRBJ1-2 and TRBJ2-5. Persistent cases of Graves' showed reduced TCR diversity relative to newly diagnosed patients.

Trimming at V came to 0 bases and at J to 7 bases, leaving 3 bases not matched to a gene. The CDR3 runs to 15 residues. The V gene's germline CDR1 is ENHRY and CDR2 SYGVKD. Time point noted: newly diagnosed GD, antithyroid drugs for less than 3 months. TCR sequences were obtained from RNA taken from PBMCs. Sequencing libraries for TCR beta were prepared with iRepertoire HTBI primers and Arm-PCR of CDR3 regions. TCRdb used MiXCR to reprocess the multiplex PCR reads, holding one entry per CDR3 protein. The sample carries about 620,000 distinct CDR3 sequences, around 17% recorded once. These data were also reused for a study on T cells in Graves' hyperthyroidism and ophthalmopathy. Per that paper: The HTBI primer set served for first-round RT-PCR of the TCR CDR3. Most thyroid-expanded clonotypes above 0.001 were also found in blood.

This chain links TRBV10-3 with TRBJ1-6, with 7 bases aligning to TRBD1. This TCR was recovered from a woman aged 25-40 years with Graves disease. The source material was peripheral blood mononuclear cells (PBMCs), sampled at new diagnosis, from a patient treated with antithyroid drugs. This chain's CDR3 is CAISESRQGNSPLHF. In DNA, the CDR3 is TGTGCCATCAGTGAGTCTCGACAGGGAAATTCACCCCTCCACTTT.